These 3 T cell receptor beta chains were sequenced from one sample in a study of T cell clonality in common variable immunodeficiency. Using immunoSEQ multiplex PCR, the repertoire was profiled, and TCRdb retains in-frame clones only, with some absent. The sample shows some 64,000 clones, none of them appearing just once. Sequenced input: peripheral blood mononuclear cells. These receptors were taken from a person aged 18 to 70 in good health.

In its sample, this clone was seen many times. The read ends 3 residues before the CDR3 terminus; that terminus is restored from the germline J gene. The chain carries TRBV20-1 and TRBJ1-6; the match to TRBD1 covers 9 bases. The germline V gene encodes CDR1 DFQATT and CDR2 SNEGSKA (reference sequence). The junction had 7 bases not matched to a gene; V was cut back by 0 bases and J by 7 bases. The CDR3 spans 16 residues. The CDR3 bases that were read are TGCAGTGCTAGAGATCCGAGGACAGGGGCAAATTCACCC. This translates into CSARDPRTGANSP. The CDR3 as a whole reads CSARDPRTGANSPLHF.

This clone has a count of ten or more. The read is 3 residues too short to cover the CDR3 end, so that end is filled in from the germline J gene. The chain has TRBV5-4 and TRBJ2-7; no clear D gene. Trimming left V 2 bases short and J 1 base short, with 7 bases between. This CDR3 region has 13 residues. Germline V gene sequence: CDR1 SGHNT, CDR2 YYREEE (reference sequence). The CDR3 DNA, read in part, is TGTGCCAGCAGCTTCCCCCCATCCTACGAG. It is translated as CASSFPPSYE. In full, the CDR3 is CASSFPPSYEQYF.

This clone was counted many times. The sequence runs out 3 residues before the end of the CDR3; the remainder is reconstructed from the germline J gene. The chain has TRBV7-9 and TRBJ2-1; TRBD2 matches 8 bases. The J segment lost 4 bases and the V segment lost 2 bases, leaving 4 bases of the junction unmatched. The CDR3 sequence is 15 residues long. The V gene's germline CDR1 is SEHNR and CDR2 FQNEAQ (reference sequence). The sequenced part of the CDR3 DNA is TGTGCCAGCAGCTTACCGGGACTAGGTTACAATGAG. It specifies CASSLPGLGYNE. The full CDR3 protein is CASSLPGLGYNEQFF.